The next 18 T cell receptor beta chains were all read from a single sample in a study of T cell repertoires in cytomegalovirus infection. One entry per CDR3 protein, called by TCRdb with MiXCR from the reads. The data show around 750,000 distinct CDR3 sequences, with less than 35% seen just once and around 12% held by the top ten. Antigens of these TCRs are unknown. Sequenced here: cultured CD8+ T cells from PBMCs, sampled from culture after CMV antigen stimulation. These receptors originate from a human donor in good health (CMV status not recorded). Some clones in this sample may be carry-over from other donors' samples.

This clonotype came up many times. J is TRBJ1-1 and V is TRBV2, with unresolved D. This CDR3 comprises 13 residues. V shed 2 bases and J shed 5 bases, with 9 bases lying between them. From germline, CDR1 is SNHLY and CDR2 FYNNEI. The CDR3 is CASSELGRTEAFF. The CDR3 coding sequence is TGTGCCAGCAGTGAACTGGGGAGGACTGAAGCTTTCTTT.

The V gene is TRBV29-1, the J gene TRBJ1-2; TRBD1 agrees at 11 bases. Trimming took 6 bases from V and 7 from J; bases not matched to a gene: 4. Germline-derived CDR1 and CDR2 are SQVTM and ANQGSEA. The CDR3 sequence is 12 residues long. The DNA of the CDR3 is TGCAGCGTCGCGGACAGGGGGCCTGGCTACACCTTC. It specifies CSVADRGPGYTF.

The chain employs TRBV12-3 or TRBV12-4 and TRBJ1-5; D gene ambiguous. This CDR3 has 17 amino acids. V lost 7 bases and J 0 bases, leaving 19 bases between the germline ends. CDR3 residues: CASKPDTGWYSNQPQHF. The CDR3 region has the DNA TGTGCCAGCAAACCCGACACCGGGTGGTATAGCAATCAGCCCCAGCATTTT.

CDR3 coding DNA: TGTGCCAGCAGTGATGGTGGTACCTACGAGCAGTACGTC. It codes for CASSDGGTYEQYV. The rearrangement links TRBV2 to TRBJ2-7; no definite D call. The CDR3 is made up of 13 amino acids. CDR1 is SNHLY and CDR2 is FYNNEI in the germline V gene. V dropped 3 bases and J dropped 2 bases, with 8 bases sitting between them.

This chain connects TRBV6-1 to TRBJ2-7; 8 bases align to TRBD1. Germline V lookup: CDR1 MNHNS, CDR2 SASEGT. The CDR3 length is 16 residues. Trimming removed 1 base from V and 6 bases from J; junction bases left unmatched: 11. The CDR3, as DNA: TGTGCCAGCAGTGAAGTATCAGGGGGCCCCGGGGCCGAGCAGTACTTC. This encodes CASSEVSGGPGAEQYF.

The genes are TRBV6-5 and TRBJ1-3, with D hard to call. The V and J ends lost 4 bases and 0 bases respectively, with 22 bases between them. The germline gives CDR1 MNHEY, CDR2 SVGAGI. The CDR3 is 19 residues long. This chain's CDR3 is CASSLRLYITGSSGNTIYF. CDR3 bases: TGTGCCAGCAGTTTACGACTATATATTACCGGGAGCTCTGGAAACACCATATATTTT.

The table lists this clonotype with many counts. The rearrangement joins TRBV7-2 to TRBJ2-1; possibly TRBD2 for D (6 bases). The V gene lost 5 bases and the J gene lost 3 bases, with 14 bases spanning the gap. This CDR3 is 15 amino acids long. Germline-derived CDR1 and CDR2 are SGHTA and FQGNSA. The DNA for the CDR3 is TGTGCCAGCAGCCCGGGACTGGAACTCTACAATGAGCAGTTCTTC. Its translation is CASSPGLELYNEQFF. The full variable domain, with the rest looked up from reference TRBV7-2 and TRBJ2-1, is GAGVSQSPSNKVTEKGKDVELRCDPISGHTALYWYRQSLGQGLEFLIYFQGNSAPDKSGLPSDRFSAERTGGSVSTLTIQRTQQEDSAVYLCASSPGLELYNEQFFGPGTRLTVL.

This clonotype was seen a handful of times. The chain links TRBV4-2 to TRBJ2-1, with unresolved D. The CDR3 contains 16 residues. V dropped 0 bases and J dropped 0 bases, with 9 bases sitting between them. Germline CDR1 reads LGHNA; CDR2 reads YNFKEQ. CDR3 loop: CASSQDSSSSYNEQFF. CDR3 bases: TGTGCCAGCAGCCAAGATAGTTCTAGCTCCTACAATGAGCAGTTCTTC.

The CDR3 coding sequence is TGTGCCAGCAGCCCGTGGGGGAGCGGGGGGGTCACAGATACGCAGTATTTT. This sequence encodes CASSPWGSGGVTDTQYF. This sequence joins TRBV6-6 and TRBJ2-3; 10 nucleotides align to TRBD2. The germline gives CDR1 MNHNY, CDR2 SVGAGI (reference sequence). CDR3 length equals 17 residues. Trimming took 6 bases from V and 2 from J; bases not matched to a gene: 11.

This clonotype was seen a few times. This chain connects TRBV29-1 to TRBJ2-3; the match to TRBD2 covers 14 bases. V lost 4 bases to trimming and J lost 0 bases; unmatched junction nucleotides: 3. Germline CDR1 SQVTM, CDR2 ANQGSEA. The CDR3 contains 16 residues. CDR3 DNA sequence: TGCAGCGTTGCCGGGACTAGCGGGGGTAGCACAGATACGCAGTATTTT. Amino acids: CSVAGTSGGSTDTQYF.

Only a few counts were recorded for this clonotype. The chain employs TRBV5-4 and TRBJ1-2; D call uncertain. Germline V gene sequence: CDR1 SGHNT, CDR2 YYREEE (reference sequence). This CDR3 is 16 amino acids long. V lost 3 bases, J lost 5 bases, and 20 bases lay in between. CDR3 in DNA: TGTGCCAGCAGCTCCCTCTCTATCGGGCGTCGGTATGGCTACACCTTC. It codes for CASSSLSIGRRYGYTF.

This clonotype has only a few counts. The genes are TRBV24-1 and TRBJ2-3; 8 positions agree with TRBD1. Germline V gene data show CDR1 as KGHDR and CDR2 as SFDVKD. V gave up 6 bases and J gave up 2 bases; unmatched junction bases: 6. The CDR3 consists of 15 residues. The CDR3 reads CATSPTDRVTDTQYF. The CDR3 nucleotides are TGTGCCACCAGTCCCACGGACAGGGTCACAGATACGCAGTATTTT.

There are a few counts of this clonotype. This sequence joins TRBV6-2 or TRBV6-3 and TRBJ1-5, with D possibly TRBD1 on 6 matching bases. V was trimmed by 2 bases and J by 0 bases, leaving 11 bases between them. This CDR3 has 16 amino acids. Germline CDR1 and CDR2: MNHEY and SVGEGT. CDR3 nucleotide sequence: TGTGCCAGCAGTTACGTCACAGGGTATAGCAATCAGCCCCAGCATTTT. Translating gives CASSYVTGYSNQPQHF.

This clonotype was counted a few times. The chain employs TRBV27 and TRBJ1-1; 8 positions match TRBD1. This CDR3 has 15 amino acids. Germline assignment: CDR1 MNHEY and CDR2 SMNVEV (reference sequence). After removal of 4 bases from V and 5 bases from J, the junction contained 9 bases not matched to a gene. The CDR3 here is CASSSDREVWTEAFF. CDR3 coding DNA: TGTGCCAGCAGTTCGGACAGGGAGGTTTGGACTGAAGCTTTCTTT.

V and J are TRBV11-2 and TRBJ2-1; D not resolved. Trimming took off 5 bases at V and 3 bases at J, with 11 bases between the two ends. Germline lookup yields CDR1 SGHAT and CDR2 FQNNGV. The CDR3 runs to 14 residues. The CDR3 coding sequence is TGTGCCAGCAGCCCGAAGGCGTACTACAATGAGCAGTTCTTC. Residues: CASSPKAYYNEQFF. Full variable domain (missing parts from reference TRBV11-2 and TRBJ2-1): EAGVAQSPRYKIIEKRQSVAFWCNPISGHATLYWYQQILGQGPKLLIQFQNNGVVDDSQLPKDRFSAERLKGVDSTLKIQPAKLEDSAVYLCASSPKAYYNEQFFGPGTRLTVL.

V is TRBV2 and J is TRBJ2-7; the D gene could be TRBD1 or TRBD2 (5 bases each). V was pared by 7 bases and J by 6 bases, with 19 bases between. The CDR3 covers 14 residues. Germline CDR1 and CDR2: SNHLY and FYNNEI. DNA of the CDR3: TGTGCCAGCACCACCGGGACCCCCGTCCTCGAGCAGTACTTC. This codes for CASTTGTPVLEQYF. The variable domain in full, completed from reference TRBV2 and TRBJ2-7, reads EPEVTQTPSHQVTQMGQEVILRCVPISNHLYFYWYRQILGQKVEFLVSFYNNEISEKSEIFDDQFSVERPDGSNFTLKIRSTKLEDSAMYFCASTTGTPVLEQYFGPGTRLTVT.

The chain combines TRBV6-5 with TRBJ2-1; D gene ambiguous. The CDR3 contains 13 residues. Per germline, CDR1 MNHEY and CDR2 SVGAGI. V lost 6 bases, J lost 4 bases, and 10 bases lay in between. The DNA for the CDR3 is TGTGCCAGCAGCCACGGTGGTTACAATGAGCAGTTCTTC. Protein product: CASSHGGYNEQFF.

The chain recombines TRBV4-1 with TRBJ2-5; D is unresolved. V lost 2 bases and J 1 base, leaving 8 bases between the germline ends. The CDR3 is 14 residues long. Germline CDR1 is MGHRA and CDR2 is YSYEKL. The CDR3 sequence: CASSQHKVQETQYF. In nucleotides, the CDR3 is TGCGCCAGCAGCCAACACAAGGTCCAAGAGACCCAGTACTTC.